These T cell receptor beta chains were read from a single sample in a study of blood T cell repertoires in COVID-19. Clones were read by immunoSEQ multiplex PCR, and TCRdb kept only the in-frame ones, dropping some. Of nearly 55,000 clones in the sample, more than 70% are singletons; the top ten hold approximately 12%. Sequenced input: peripheral blood. The receptor source for this set is a man between 65 and 80 years old with active COVID-19. Each CDR3 is given with its conserved first and last residue. A D gene is named only where the DNA matches it firmly. A row's size may be missing; if present it is once, few, many or a size class.

CDR3 DNA: TGTGCCAGCAGTGAAGCGCTAGCGGGGGGGGCGACCCAGTACTTC
CDR3 protein: CASSEALAGGATQYF
clone size: .
J gene: TRBJ2-5
V gene: TRBV2
D gene: TRBD2

CDR3 DNA: TGTGCCAGCAGCCCGACAGACTCTGAAGCTTTCTTT
CDR3 protein: CASSPTDSEAFF
clone size: .
J gene: TRBJ1-1
V gene: TRBV11-2
D gene: .

CDR3 DNA: TGTGCCAGCAGTTCCGGACCTAGGAGGCTCACCTTC
CDR3 protein: CASSSGPRRLTF
clone size: .
J gene: TRBJ1-2
V gene: TRBV6-2/TRBV6-3
D gene: .

CDR3 DNA: TGTGCCAGCAGCCCTCGACAGGTCCTTATGAACACTGAAGCTTTCTTT
CDR3 protein: CASSPRQVLMNTEAFF
clone size: .
J gene: TRBJ1-1
V gene: TRBV11-2
D gene: .

CDR3 DNA: TGTGCCAGCAGTTCCCGGCGGGGGAGCAGCAATCAGCCCCAGCATTTT
CDR3 protein: CASSSRRGSSNQPQHF
clone size: .
J gene: TRBJ1-5
V gene: TRBV6-2/TRBV6-3
D gene: .

CDR3 DNA: TGTGCCACCAGTGCAGGGCATGGCAATCAGCCCCAGCATTTT
CDR3 protein: CATSAGHGNQPQHF
clone size: .
J gene: TRBJ1-5
V gene: TRBV24-1
D gene: .

CDR3 DNA: TGTGCCAGCACCCCGCTCCCGGGGACGCAGTATTTT
CDR3 protein: CASTPLPGTQYF
clone size: once
J gene: TRBJ2-3
V gene: TRBV12-3/TRBV12-4
D gene: .

CDR3 DNA: TGTGCCGCCCGGGACAGGGGAGAAAAACTGTTTTTT
CDR3 protein: CAARDRGEKLFF
clone size: .
J gene: TRBJ1-4
V gene: TRBV2
D gene: TRBD1

CDR3 DNA: TGTGCCAGCAGCTCTAGGCCGAACACTGAAGCTTTCTTT
CDR3 protein: CASSSRPNTEAFF
clone size: .
J gene: TRBJ1-1
V gene: TRBV9
D gene: .

CDR3 DNA: TGTGCCAGCAGCTTCGGTACGAACACCGGGGAGCTGTTTTTT
CDR3 protein: CASSFGTNTGELFF
clone size: few
J gene: TRBJ2-2
V gene: TRBV5-4
D gene: .

CDR3 DNA: TGTGCCAGCAGTGAGGCAGGGAACTATGGCTACACCTTC
CDR3 protein: CASSEAGNYGYTF
clone size: .
J gene: TRBJ1-2
V gene: TRBV2
D gene: .

CDR3 DNA: TGTGCCAGCGCGGGGGGGGTCGGCGAAAAACTGTTTTTT
CDR3 protein: CASAGGVGEKLFF
clone size: .
J gene: TRBJ1-4
V gene: TRBV19
D gene: .

CDR3 DNA: TGTGCCAGCAGCTTAGTTCGGTCGAGACAGGGGGACACCGGGGAGCTGTTTTTT
CDR3 protein: CASSLVRSRQGDTGELFF
clone size: .
J gene: TRBJ2-2
V gene: TRBV7-8
D gene: TRBD1

CDR3 DNA: TGTGCCAGCAGCCCCCTCTCAGGGGACGGTGGAAACACCATATATTTT
CDR3 protein: CASSPLSGDGGNTIYF
clone size: .
J gene: TRBJ1-3
V gene: TRBV9
D gene: .

CDR3 DNA: TGTGCCACCAGTGACTCAGGGTCAACTAATGAAAAACTGTTTTTT
CDR3 protein: CATSDSGSTNEKLFF
clone size: .
J gene: TRBJ1-4
V gene: TRBV24-1
D gene: .

CDR3 DNA: TGTGCCAGCTCACAGGGGGCGAGGGACACTGAAGCTTTCTTT
CDR3 protein: CASSQGARDTEAFF
clone size: .
J gene: TRBJ1-1
V gene: TRBV18
D gene: TRBD1

CDR3 DNA: TGTGCCAGCAGTCCCGACAGGAGGTATGGCTACACCTTC
CDR3 protein: CASSPDRRYGYTF
clone size: .
J gene: TRBJ1-2
V gene: TRBV12-3/TRBV12-4
D gene: .

CDR3 DNA: TGTGCCAGTAGCTCCACCGGGACAGTAGTCTACGAGCAGTACTTC
CDR3 protein: CASSSTGTVVYEQYF
clone size: .
J gene: TRBJ2-7
V gene: TRBV19
D gene: TRBD1

CDR3 DNA: TGTGCCAGTAGTTCCCTAGCGCAGGGCGCGTACACCGGGGAGCTGTTTTTT
CDR3 protein: CASSSLAQGAYTGELFF
clone size: .
J gene: TRBJ2-2
V gene: TRBV19
D gene: .

CDR3 DNA: TGCGCCAGCAGAACCGGACAGGGGGCTAACTATGGCTACACCTTC
CDR3 protein: CASRTGQGANYGYTF
clone size: .
J gene: TRBJ1-2
V gene: TRBV5-1
D gene: TRBD1

CDR3 DNA: TGTGCCAGCAGCTCCCTGGCGACAGCCTCGAACACCGGGGAGCTGTTTTTT
CDR3 protein: CASSSLATASNTGELFF
clone size: .
J gene: TRBJ2-2
V gene: TRBV7-9
D gene: .

CDR3 DNA: TGTGCCAGCAGCCTCGCGGGGGGTGGGGAGACCCAGTACTTC
CDR3 protein: CASSLAGGGETQYF
clone size: once
J gene: TRBJ2-5
V gene: TRBV7-8
D gene: TRBD2

CDR3 DNA: TGCGCCTCCCGACCTCAGGGCGCCCAACCCTCCTACGAGCAGTACTTC
CDR3 protein: CASRPQGAQPSYEQYF
clone size: .
J gene: TRBJ2-7
V gene: TRBV5-1
D gene: .

CDR3 DNA: TGTGCCAGCAGCTTAGCGAACAGGCTAGAGGACACCATATATTTT
CDR3 protein: CASSLANRLEDTIYF
clone size: .
J gene: TRBJ1-3
V gene: TRBV7-2
D gene: .

CDR3 DNA: TGTGCCAGCAGCTTCTTGGGGGGGGACCGGAGGAAGGCTGAAGCTTTCTTT
CDR3 protein: CASSFLGGDRRKAEAFF
clone size: .
J gene: TRBJ1-1
V gene: TRBV5-8
D gene: .

CDR3 DNA: TGTGCTAGTGGTTCGGGCCCGCCGGGACAGCCCCAGCATTTT
CDR3 protein: CASGSGPPGQPQHF
clone size: .
J gene: TRBJ1-5
V gene: TRBV12-5
D gene: .

CDR3 DNA: TGTGCCAGCAGCTTAGATAACAGGAACACTGAAGCTTTCTTT
CDR3 protein: CASSLDNRNTEAFF
clone size: .
J gene: TRBJ1-1
V gene: TRBV7-3
D gene: .

CDR3 DNA: TGTGCCAGCAGTCTGGAGGCTCTCTCCTACAATGAGCAGTTCTTC
CDR3 protein: CASSLEALSYNEQFF
clone size: .
J gene: TRBJ2-1
V gene: TRBV7-3
D gene: .

CDR3 DNA: TGTGCCAGCAGTCTCACCGGGACAGCAGGCAATACGCAGTATTTT
CDR3 protein: CASSLTGTAGNTQYF
clone size: .
J gene: TRBJ2-3
V gene: TRBV28
D gene: TRBD1